What follows describes a single T cell receptor beta chain. Antigen: not known. This CDR3 has 13 residues. The germline V and J ends were trimmed by 0 bases and 9 bases, with 12 bases remaining between them. Germline-derived CDR1 and CDR2 are SGHRS and YFSETQ. The data belong to a study of Ad26.COV2.S vaccination and SARS-CoV-2 variants. Study-wide points: Breadth and depth estimates from TCRs may understate total T cell responses. Relative to placebo recipients, vaccine recipients exhibited elevated spike-specific TCR breadth.

Sequencing used immunoSEQ multiplex PCR; TCRdb keeps in-frame clones, though not all of them. The table lists roughly 100,000 clones, around three quarters of them singletons. The sequence was obtained from a human donor who had recovered from COVID-19. The chain combines TRBV5-1 with TRBJ1-1; the D gene is possibly TRBD1 (6 bases). The sequences come from peripheral blood, collected after recovery from COVID-19. CDR3 sequence (DNA): TGCGCCAGCAGCTTGGTCGAGGGGGAGAAAGCTTTCTTT. Residues: CASSLVEGEKAFF. Combining the CDR3 with reference TRBV5-1 and TRBJ1-1 gives the whole variable domain KAGVTQTPRYLIKTRGQQVTLSCSPISGHRSVSWYQQTPGQGLQFLFEYFSETQRNKGNFPGRFSGRQFSNSRSEMNVSTLELGDSALYLCASSLVEGEKAFFGQGTRLTVV.